The 19 T cell receptor beta chains below come from one sample, sequenced in a study of early T cells in non-severe SARS-CoV-2 infection. One entry per CDR3 protein, called by TCRdb with MiXCR from the 5' RACE reads. The repertoire includes over 50,000 distinct CDR3 sequences, over 9.5% of them detected once, and 2.5% to 3% sits in the top ten. Specimen: whole blood. The receptors originated from an adult who was a healthcare worker with PCR-confirmed SARS-CoV-2 infection or an uninfected control (not recorded which).

This clonotype was seen many times. This chain joins TRBV11-3 and TRBJ1-3; D uncertain. CDR1 SGHNT and CDR2 YENEEA come from the germline V gene. This CDR3 is 13 amino acids long. V lost 3 bases to trimming and J lost 4 bases, with 7 bases between them. The CDR3 DNA follows: TGTGCCAGCAGCTTCGGCAGGGGAAACACCATATATTTT. Residues: CASSFGRGNTIYF.

This clonotype was seen at least ten times. This sequence joins TRBV2 and TRBJ2-5; D may be TRBD1 (7 bases). CDR1 and CDR2 (germline): SNHLY, FYNNEI. The CDR3 runs 14 residues. V was clipped by 6 bases and J by 2 bases, with 13 bases between them. The CDR3 loop reads CASREGQYQETQYF. For the CDR3, the DNA is TGTGCCAGCAGGGAGGGACAGTATCAAGAGACCCAGTACTTC.

The chain employs TRBV24-1 and TRBJ2-1; D is tentatively TRBD1 or TRBD2 (5 bases each). CDR1 KGHDR and CDR2 SFDVKD come from the germline V gene. The CDR3 length is 13 residues. V gave up 7 bases and J gave up 5 bases, with 11 bases separating them. The DNA of the CDR3 is TGTGCCACCAGGGACATGGGGGACAATGAGCAGTTCTTC. This encodes CATRDMGDNEQFF.

This clonotype was observed at least ten times. The gene calls are TRBV11-3 and TRBJ2-5; D gene unclear. The CDR3 has 13 amino acids. V lost 2 bases and J lost 4, with 8 bases in between. CDR1 is SGHNT and CDR2 is YENEEA in the germline V gene. For the CDR3, the DNA is TGTGCCAGCAGCTTACGAATCGGAGAGACCCAGTACTTC. Translating it yields CASSLRIGETQYF.

This clonotype was picked up a small number of times. This chain connects TRBV29-1 to TRBJ2-3; no clear D gene. The germline CDR1 and CDR2 sequences are SQVTM and ANQGSEA. CDR3 size: 13 residues. The V end lost 1 base, the J end lost 8 bases, and 13 bases lay between the germline ends. The DNA of the CDR3 is TGCAGCGTTGAAGGGGGTGTCGGCGCTACGCAGTATTTT. This translates into CSVEGGVGATQYF.

This clonotype was observed at least ten times. This chain joins TRBV3-1 and TRBJ2-7; D is uncertain. Germline values: CDR1 LGHDT, CDR2 YNNKEL (reference sequence). Trimming left V 4 bases short and J 0 bases short, with 13 bases between. The CDR3 runs to 15 residues. Here the CDR3 reads CASSPTMTVSYEQYF. CDR3 nucleotide sequence: TGTGCCAGCAGCCCAACTATGACGGTCTCCTACGAGCAGTACTTC.

In regard to this clonotype: A much larger clone differs by one base, so this may be a read error. V and J are TRBV4-2 and TRBJ2-5; D is possibly TRBD2 (6 bases). Germline loops: CDR1 LGHNA, CDR2 YNFKEQ. This CDR3 has 17 residues. The CDR3 nucleotides are TGTGTCAGCAGCCAAGGCGGGGAGGAAAAGCGCCAAGAGACCCAGTACTTC. Translating gives CVSSQGGEEKRQETQYF.

This clonotype was observed at least ten times. The chain couples TRBV6-1 to TRBJ1-5, with 7 bases lining up with TRBD1. The CDR3 length is 14 residues. With 1 base clipped from V and 7 bases from J, the junction kept 4 bases outside the gene matches. In germline, CDR1 is MNHNS, CDR2 SASEGT. As DNA, the CDR3 is TGTGCCAGCAGTGAAGGAGCGACAGGGCAGCCCCAGCATTTT. Translating it yields CASSEGATGQPQHF.

This clonotype has at least ten counts. This chain joins TRBV6-5 and TRBJ1-6; no clear D. Per germline, CDR1 MNHEY and CDR2 SVGAGI. This CDR3 has 15 residues. The ends were cut back, 6 bases at V and 1 base at J, with 10 bases in the middle. CDR3 in amino acids: CASSDGSSYNSPLHF. The CDR3 coding sequence is TGTGCCAGCAGCGACGGGTCTTCCTATAATTCACCCCTCCACTTT.

This clonotype was recorded at least ten times. This chain connects TRBV7-6 to TRBJ2-3, with 10 nucleotides matching TRBD2. The CDR3 covers 17 residues. Germline CDR1 reads SGHVS; CDR2 reads FNYEAQ. V dropped 1 base and J dropped 2; count of bases not matched to a gene: 6. The chain's CDR3 is CASSLVPSGSITDTQYF. DNA of the CDR3: TGTGCCAGCAGCTTAGTCCCTAGCGGGAGTATCACAGATACGCAGTATTTT.

This clonotype has just a few counts. This rearrangement joins TRBV7-2 to TRBJ1-5; D not resolved. The ends were cut back, 5 bases at V and 3 bases at J, with 8 bases in the middle. This CDR3 is 13 amino acids long. The germline V gene has CDR1 SGHTA and CDR2 FQGNSA. As DNA, the CDR3 is TGTGCCAGCAGCCCGCGGGACAATCAGCCCCAGCATTTT. Translating it yields CASSPRDNQPQHF.

The chain carries TRBV20-1 and TRBJ2-7; D unresolved. This CDR3 comprises 15 residues. In germline, CDR1 is DFQATT, CDR2 SNEGSKA (reference sequence). Trimming left V 0 bases short and J 0 bases short, with 12 bases between. CDR3 residues: CSARETMTPSYEQYF. In DNA, the CDR3 is TGCAGTGCTAGAGAGACAATGACTCCCTCCTACGAGCAGTACTTC.

This clonotype was seen only a few times. The chain uses TRBV7-9 and TRBJ2-3; D not resolved. The CDR3 runs to 12 residues. In germline, CDR1 is SEHNR, CDR2 FQNEAQ (reference sequence). V was cut by 4 bases and J by 6 bases, with 8 bases left in between. The CDR3 region is CASSSFGDTQYF. The DNA of the CDR3 is TGTGCCAGCAGCTCCTTCGGGGATACGCAGTATTTT.

This clonotype was recorded at least ten times. This chain links TRBV11-2 with TRBJ1-6; D may be TRBD1 (6 bases). This CDR3 is 15 amino acids long. The germline gives CDR1 SGHAT, CDR2 FQNNGV. V was trimmed by 1 base and J by 10 bases, leaving 14 bases between them. As DNA, the CDR3 is TGTGCCAGCAGCTTAGCGGGGGGGCCGGGATCACCCCTCCACTTT. Amino acids: CASSLAGGPGSPLHF.

This clonotype came up many times. The chain combines TRBV30 with TRBJ1-6; D gene uncertain. Between the trimmed V and J ends, which lost 2 bases and 7 bases, there was a span of 9 bases. The CDR3 has 13 residues. The germline CDR1 and CDR2 sequences are GTSNPN and SVGIG (reference sequence). CDR3 amino acids: CAWSPGLNSPLHF. CDR3 sequence (DNA): TGTGCCTGGAGTCCCGGCCTCAATTCACCCCTCCACTTT.

In its sample, this clonotype was seen many times. The V gene is TRBV11-2, the J gene TRBJ1-1, with a tentative D call TRBD1 (5 bases). V lost 4 bases and J 4 bases, leaving 16 bases between the germline ends. Per the germline V gene, CDR1 is SGHAT and CDR2 is FQNNGV. The CDR3 sequence is 15 residues long. CDR3 protein: CASSYFQTRGTEAFF. DNA of the CDR3: TGTGCCAGCAGCTACTTCCAGACGAGGGGCACTGAAGCTTTCTTT.

This clonotype was picked up a small number of times. This chain links TRBV4-2 with TRBJ2-7; D is unclear. Germline V gene data show CDR1 as LGHNA and CDR2 as YNFKEQ. This CDR3 comprises 13 residues. V was shortened by 0 bases and J by 0 bases, with 3 bases between the two germline ends. CDR3 amino acids: CASSQDFSYEQYF. CDR3 bases: TGTGCCAGCAGCCAAGACTTCTCCTACGAGCAGTACTTC.

This clonotype has a handful of counts. The chain couples TRBV29-1 to TRBJ1-2, with 9 bases aligning to TRBD1. In germline, CDR1 is SQVTM, CDR2 ANQGSEA. V lost 7 bases to trimming and J lost 4 bases; unmatched junction nucleotides: 7. CDR3 size: 13 residues. The CDR3 loop is CSAMDRGTYGYTF. CDR3 in DNA: TGCAGCGCCATGGACAGGGGAACCTATGGCTACACCTTC.

At least ten counts were recorded for this clonotype. The V and J genes are TRBV3-1 and TRBJ2-1; 10 nucleotides agree with TRBD2. Looked up from germline, CDR1 is LGHDT and CDR2 is YNNKEL (reference sequence). V shed 4 bases and J 5 bases; nucleotides not matched to a gene: 11. There are 17 residues in the CDR3. For the CDR3, the DNA is TGTGCCAGCAGCCGGCGAGGCCGGACTAGCGGCAACAATGAGCAGTTCTTC. Translation gives CASSRRGRTSGNNEQFF.